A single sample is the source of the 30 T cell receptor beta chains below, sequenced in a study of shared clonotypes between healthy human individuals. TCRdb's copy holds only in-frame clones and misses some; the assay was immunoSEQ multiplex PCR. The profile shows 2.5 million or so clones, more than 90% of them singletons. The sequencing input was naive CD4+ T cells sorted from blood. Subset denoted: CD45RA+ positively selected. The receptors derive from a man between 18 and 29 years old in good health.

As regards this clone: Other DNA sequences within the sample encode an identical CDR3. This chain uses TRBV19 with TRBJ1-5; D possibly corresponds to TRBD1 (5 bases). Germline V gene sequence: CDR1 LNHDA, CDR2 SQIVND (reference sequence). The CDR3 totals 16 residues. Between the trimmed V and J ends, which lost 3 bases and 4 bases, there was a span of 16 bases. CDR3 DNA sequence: TGTGCCAGTAGTATCTTCGGGCAGGGAAGTAATCAGCCCCAGCATTTT. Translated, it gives CASSIFGQGSNQPQHF.

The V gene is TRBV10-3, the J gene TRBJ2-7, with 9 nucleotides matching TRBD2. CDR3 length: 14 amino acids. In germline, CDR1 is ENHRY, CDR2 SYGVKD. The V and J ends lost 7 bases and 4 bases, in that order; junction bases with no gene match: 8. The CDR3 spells CAIKRTSDSYEQYF. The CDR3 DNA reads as TGTGCCATCAAACGGACTAGCGACTCGTACGAGCAGTACTTC.

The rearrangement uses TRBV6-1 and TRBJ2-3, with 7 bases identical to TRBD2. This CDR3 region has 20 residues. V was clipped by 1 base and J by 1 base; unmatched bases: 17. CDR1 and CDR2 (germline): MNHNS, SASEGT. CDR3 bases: TGTGCCAGCAGTGAAGAGGTATCGGGGGGACTTACGAAACGCACAGATACGCAGTATTTT. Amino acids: CASSEEVSGGLTKRTDTQYF.

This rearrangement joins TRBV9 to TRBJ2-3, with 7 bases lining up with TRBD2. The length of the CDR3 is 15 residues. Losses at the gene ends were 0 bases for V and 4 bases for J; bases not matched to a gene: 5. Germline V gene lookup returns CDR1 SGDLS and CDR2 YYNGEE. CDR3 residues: CASSVVAGVADTQYF. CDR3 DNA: TGTGCCAGCAGCGTAGTGGCGGGAGTAGCAGATACGCAGTATTTT.

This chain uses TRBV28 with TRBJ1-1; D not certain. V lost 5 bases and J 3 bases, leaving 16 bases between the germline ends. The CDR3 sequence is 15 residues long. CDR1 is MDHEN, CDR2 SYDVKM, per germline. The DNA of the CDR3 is TGTGCCAGCAGTCCCGCGACCCTGGGGTACACTGAAGCTTTCTTT. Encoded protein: CASSPATLGYTEAFF.

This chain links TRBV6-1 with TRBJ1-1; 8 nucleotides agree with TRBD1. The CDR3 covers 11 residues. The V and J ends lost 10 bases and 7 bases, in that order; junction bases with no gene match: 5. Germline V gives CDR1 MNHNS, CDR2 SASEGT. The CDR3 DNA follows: TGTGCCATCAGGACAGGGAATGAAGCTTTCTTT. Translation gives CAIRTGNEAFF.

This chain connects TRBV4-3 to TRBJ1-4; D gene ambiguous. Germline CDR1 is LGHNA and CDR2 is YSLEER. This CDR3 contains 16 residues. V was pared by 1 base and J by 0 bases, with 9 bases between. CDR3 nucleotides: TGCGCCAGCAGCCAAGGTTTTCCTGCAACTAATGAAAAACTGTTTTTT. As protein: CASSQGFPATNEKLFF.

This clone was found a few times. For the CDR3, the DNA is TGTGCCAGCAGCTCGTGGTATTCAGGGGCTGAGTCACCCCTCCACTTT. Translating gives CASSSWYSGAESPLHF. The V gene is TRBV5-4, the J gene TRBJ1-6; TRBD1 might be the D (6 bases). There are 16 residues in the CDR3. The ends were cut back, 3 bases at V and 10 bases at J, with 20 bases in the middle. Germline CDR1 SGHNT, CDR2 YYREEE (reference sequence).

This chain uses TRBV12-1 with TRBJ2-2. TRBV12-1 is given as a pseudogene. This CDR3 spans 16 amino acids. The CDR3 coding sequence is TGTGCCAGCAGCTTGAGCCGGGGCTCGAACACCGGGGAGCTGTTTTTT. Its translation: CASSLSRGSNTGELFF.

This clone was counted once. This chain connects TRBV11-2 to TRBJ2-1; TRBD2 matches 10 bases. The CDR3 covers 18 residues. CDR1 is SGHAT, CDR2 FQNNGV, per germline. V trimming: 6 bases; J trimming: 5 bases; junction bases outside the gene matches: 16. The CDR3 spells CASRPGLAPTKDHNEQFF. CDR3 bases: TGTGCCAGCAGGCCGGGACTAGCGCCAACCAAGGACCACAATGAGCAGTTCTTC.

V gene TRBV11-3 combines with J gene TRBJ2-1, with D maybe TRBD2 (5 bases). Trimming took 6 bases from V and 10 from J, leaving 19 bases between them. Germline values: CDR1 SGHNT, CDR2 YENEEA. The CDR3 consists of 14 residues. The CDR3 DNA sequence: TGTGCCAGCAGACCCGGGAAGGAGTCTGGGGAGCAGTTCTTC. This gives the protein CASRPGKESGEQFF.

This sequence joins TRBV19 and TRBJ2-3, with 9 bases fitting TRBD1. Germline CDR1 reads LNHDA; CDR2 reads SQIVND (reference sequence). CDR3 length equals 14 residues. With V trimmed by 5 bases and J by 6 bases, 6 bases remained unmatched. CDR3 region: CASSFHGTGDTQYF. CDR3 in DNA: TGTGCCAGTAGTTTCCATGGGACAGGGGATACGCAGTATTTT.

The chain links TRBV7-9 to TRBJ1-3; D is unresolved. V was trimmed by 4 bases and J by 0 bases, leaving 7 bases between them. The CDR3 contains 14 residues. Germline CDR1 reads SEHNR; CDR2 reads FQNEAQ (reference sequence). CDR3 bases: TGTGCCAGCAGCTCTGCCAGCTCTGGAAACACCATATATTTT. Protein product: CASSSASSGNTIYF.

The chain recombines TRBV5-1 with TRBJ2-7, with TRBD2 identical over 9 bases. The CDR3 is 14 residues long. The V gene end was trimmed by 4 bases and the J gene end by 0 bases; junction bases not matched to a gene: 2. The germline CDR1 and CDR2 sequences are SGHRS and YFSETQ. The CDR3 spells CASSATSGSYEQYF. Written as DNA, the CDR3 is TGCGCCAGCAGCGCGACTAGCGGCTCCTACGAGCAGTACTTC.

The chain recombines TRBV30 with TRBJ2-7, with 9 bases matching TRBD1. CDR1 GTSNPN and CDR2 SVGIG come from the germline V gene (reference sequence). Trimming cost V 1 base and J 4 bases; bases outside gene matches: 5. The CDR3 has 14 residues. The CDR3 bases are TGTGCCTGGAGTGGAAGGACAGGGGCTTACGAGCAGTACTTC. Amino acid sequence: CAWSGRTGAYEQYF.

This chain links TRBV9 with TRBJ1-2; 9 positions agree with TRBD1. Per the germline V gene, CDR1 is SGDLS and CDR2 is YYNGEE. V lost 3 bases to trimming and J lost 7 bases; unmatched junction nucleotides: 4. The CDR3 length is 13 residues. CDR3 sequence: CASSAGTGSGYTF. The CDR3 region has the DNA TGTGCCAGCAGCGCTGGGACAGGGTCTGGCTACACCTTC.

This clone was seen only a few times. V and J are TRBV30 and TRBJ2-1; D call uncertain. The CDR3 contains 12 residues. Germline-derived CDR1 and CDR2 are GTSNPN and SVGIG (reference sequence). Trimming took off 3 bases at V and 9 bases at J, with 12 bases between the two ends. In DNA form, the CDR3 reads TGTGCCTGGAGCGTCCCGCGAACTGAGCAGTTCTTC. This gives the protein CAWSVPRTEQFF.

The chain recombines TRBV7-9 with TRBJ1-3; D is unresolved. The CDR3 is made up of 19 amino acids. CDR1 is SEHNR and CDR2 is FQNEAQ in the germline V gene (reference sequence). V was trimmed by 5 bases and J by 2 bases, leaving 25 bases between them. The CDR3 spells CASSTTEVGFGLAGNTIYF. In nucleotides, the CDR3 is TGTGCCAGCAGCACCACCGAAGTTGGGTTCGGCCTTGCTGGAAACACCATATATTTT.

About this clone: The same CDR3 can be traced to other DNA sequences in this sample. Here the CDR3 reads CASSYSRDTYEQYF. Here the CDR3 DNA reads TGTGCCAGCAGTTACTCGAGGGACACTTACGAGCAGTACTTC. The chain combines TRBV6-5 with TRBJ2-7, with TRBD1 as a possible D gene (6 bases). Germline loops: CDR1 MNHEY, CDR2 SVGAGI. V was trimmed by 0 bases and J by 4 bases, leaving 10 bases between them. The CDR3 has 14 amino acids.

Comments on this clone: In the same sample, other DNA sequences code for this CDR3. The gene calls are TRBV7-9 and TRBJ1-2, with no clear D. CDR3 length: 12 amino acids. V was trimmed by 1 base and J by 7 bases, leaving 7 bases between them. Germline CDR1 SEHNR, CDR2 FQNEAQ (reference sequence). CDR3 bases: TGTGCCAGCAGCTTAGAGGGCAGTGGCTACACCTTC. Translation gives CASSLEGSGYTF.

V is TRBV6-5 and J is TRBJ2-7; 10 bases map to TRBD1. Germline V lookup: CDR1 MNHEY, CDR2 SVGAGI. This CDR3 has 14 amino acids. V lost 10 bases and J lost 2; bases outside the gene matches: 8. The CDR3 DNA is TGTGCCACCGCTCGAGGGACAGGGGCCTACGAGCAGTACTTC. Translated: CATARGTGAYEQYF.

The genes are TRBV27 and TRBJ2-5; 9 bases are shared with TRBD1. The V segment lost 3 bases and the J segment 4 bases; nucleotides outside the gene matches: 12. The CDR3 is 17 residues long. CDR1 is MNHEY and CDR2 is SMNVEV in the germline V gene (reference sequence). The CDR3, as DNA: TGTGCCAGCAGTTTCCGGACGACAGGGGGTCGTCGAGAGACCCAGTACTTC. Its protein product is CASSFRTTGGRRETQYF.

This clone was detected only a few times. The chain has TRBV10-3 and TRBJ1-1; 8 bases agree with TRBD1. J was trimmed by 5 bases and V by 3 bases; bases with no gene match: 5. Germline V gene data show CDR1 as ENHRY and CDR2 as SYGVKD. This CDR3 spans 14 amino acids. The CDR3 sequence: CAISEDRGSTEAFF. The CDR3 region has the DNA TGTGCCATCAGTGAAGACAGGGGAAGTACTGAAGCTTTCTTT.

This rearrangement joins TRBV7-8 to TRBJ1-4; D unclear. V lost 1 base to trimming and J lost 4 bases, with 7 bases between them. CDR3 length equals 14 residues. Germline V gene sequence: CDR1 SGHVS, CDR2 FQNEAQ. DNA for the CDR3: TGTGCCAGCAGCTTAGGACGGTTTAATGAAAAACTGTTTTTT. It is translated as CASSLGRFNEKLFF.

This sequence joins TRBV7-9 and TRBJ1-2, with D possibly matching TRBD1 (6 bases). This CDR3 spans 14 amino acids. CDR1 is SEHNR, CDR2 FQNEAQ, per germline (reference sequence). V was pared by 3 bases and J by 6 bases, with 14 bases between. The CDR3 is CASSLTLPGDGYTF. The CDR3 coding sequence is TGTGCCAGCAGCTTGACCTTACCAGGGGATGGCTACACCTTC.

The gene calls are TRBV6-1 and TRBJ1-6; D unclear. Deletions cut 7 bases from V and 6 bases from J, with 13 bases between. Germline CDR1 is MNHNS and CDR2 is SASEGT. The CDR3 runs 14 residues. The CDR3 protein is CASKEGWGNSPLHF. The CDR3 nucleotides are TGTGCCAGCAAGGAGGGATGGGGTAATTCACCCCTCCACTTT.

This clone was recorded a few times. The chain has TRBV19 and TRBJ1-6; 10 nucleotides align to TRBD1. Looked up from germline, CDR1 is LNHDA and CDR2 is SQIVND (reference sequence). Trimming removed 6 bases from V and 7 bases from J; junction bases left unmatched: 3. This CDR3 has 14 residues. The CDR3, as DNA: TGTGCCAGTAGGGCGGACAGGGGGAATTCACCCCTCCACTTT. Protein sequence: CASRADRGNSPLHF. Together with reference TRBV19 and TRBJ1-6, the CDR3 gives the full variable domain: DGGITQSPKYLFRKEGQNVTLSCEQNLNHDAMYWYRQDPGQGLRLIYYSQIVNDFQKGDIAEGYSVSREKKESFPLTVTSAQKNPTAFYLCASRADRGNSPLHFGNGTRLTVT.

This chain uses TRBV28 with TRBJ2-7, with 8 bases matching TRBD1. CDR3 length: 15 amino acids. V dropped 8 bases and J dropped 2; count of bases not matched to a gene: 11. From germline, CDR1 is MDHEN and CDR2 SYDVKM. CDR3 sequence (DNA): TGTGCCAGCGCCTCACCCACAGGGGGAACCTACGAGCAGTACTTC. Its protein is CASASPTGGTYEQYF. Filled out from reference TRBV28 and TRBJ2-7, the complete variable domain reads DVKVTQSSRYLVKRTGEKVFLECVQDMDHENMFWYRQDPGLGLRLIYFSYDVKMKEKGDIPEGYSVSREKKERFSLILESASTNQTSMYLCASASPTGGTYEQYFGPGTRLTVT.

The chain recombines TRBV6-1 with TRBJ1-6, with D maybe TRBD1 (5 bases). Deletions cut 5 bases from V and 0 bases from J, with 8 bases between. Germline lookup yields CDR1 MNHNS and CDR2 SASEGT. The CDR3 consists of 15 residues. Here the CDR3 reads CASSRQSSYNSPLHF. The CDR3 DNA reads TGTGCCAGCAGTCGACAGAGCTCCTATAATTCACCCCTCCACTTT.

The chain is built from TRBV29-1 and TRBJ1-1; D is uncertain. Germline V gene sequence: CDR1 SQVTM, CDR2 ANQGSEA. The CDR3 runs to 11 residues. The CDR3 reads CRVGQAPEAFF. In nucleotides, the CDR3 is TGCAGGGTGGGTCAAGCTCCCGAAGCTTTCTTT.